The clone carrying this TCR beta chain showed up just once. The data stem from a study of blood T cell repertoires in COVID-19. On the study more broadly: The United States, Italy and Spain were the sources of the acute and convalescent COVID-19 samples. T cells, B-cell-depleted T cells, or PBMCs provided the cDNA or gDNA that served as material.

In the authors' methods: Nucleated cell counts were estimated from reference gene primer amplification. Clones were read by immunoSEQ multiplex PCR, and TCRdb kept only the in-frame ones, dropping some. The D gene and trimming were derived from the DNA, and the V and J assignments and clone size from that table. Counted here are approximately 170,000 clones, around 85% occurring once; the ten biggest clones make up roughly 4%. Trimming pared 3 bases from V and 8 bases from J, leaving 14 bases between. This CDR3 region has 14 residues. From germline, CDR1 is KGHDR and CDR2 SFDVKD. This receptor was taken from a woman aged 70-85 years with acute or convalescent COVID-19. The V call is TRBV24-1, the J call TRBJ2-3, with D maybe TRBD2 (6 bases). Sequencing was done on a sample of peripheral blood. The CDR3 DNA sequence: TGTGCCACCAGTGATGCGAGACTACTAGCTACGCAGTATTTT. Amino acid sequence: CATSDARLLATQYF.